Following are 22 T cell receptor beta chains from one sample sequenced in a study of blood T cell repertoires in COVID-19. Measured with immunoSEQ multiplex PCR; TCRdb has only the in-frame clones, and not every one. The sample lists some 130,000 clones, more than 70% occurring once. Sequencing was carried out using peripheral blood. The receptors here all came from a man in his 60s with acute or convalescent COVID-19.

This chain uses TRBV28 with TRBJ1-1, with D unclear. Looked up from germline, CDR1 is MDHEN and CDR2 is SYDVKM. The CDR3 spans 14 residues. V lost 6 bases and J lost 1, with 12 bases in between. The CDR3: CASSLSPGNTEAFF. The CDR3 DNA reads as TGTGCCAGCAGCCTGTCACCAGGGAACACTGAAGCTTTCTTT. Together with reference TRBV28 and TRBJ1-1, the CDR3 gives the full variable domain: DVKVTQSSRYLVKRTGEKVFLECVQDMDHENMFWYRQDPGLGLRLIYFSYDVKMKEKGDIPEGYSVSREKKERFSLILESASTNQTSMYLCASSLSPGNTEAFFGQGTRLTVV.

The V call is TRBV12-3 or TRBV12-4, the J call TRBJ2-5, with D possibly TRBD2 on 5 matching bases. The CDR3 spans 11 residues. The V gene lost 8 bases and the J gene lost 2 bases, with 6 bases spanning the gap. Here the CDR3 reads CASGEQETQYF. The DNA of the CDR3 is TGTGCCAGCGGGGAGCAAGAGACCCAGTACTTC.

The J gene is TRBJ2-5, the V gene TRBV5-1; 10 nucleotides align to TRBD1. The germline CDR1 and CDR2 sequences are SGHRS and YFSETQ. V lost 5 bases and J lost 5; bases outside the gene matches: 6. The CDR3 has 14 residues. CDR3 coding DNA: TGCGCCAGCAGTCTGGACAGGGGGGTCGAGACCCAGTACTTC. This codes for CASSLDRGVETQYF.

The gene calls are TRBV5-1 and TRBJ2-3; 8 positions agree with TRBD2. The CDR3 consists of 15 residues. CDR1 and CDR2 from the germline V gene are SGHRS and YFSETQ. The V and J ends lost 1 base and 3 bases, in that order; junction bases with no gene match: 4. CDR3 DNA sequence: TGCGCCAGCAGCTTGTTATCGGGGGGGACAGATACGCAGTATTTT. This encodes CASSLLSGGTDTQYF.

This clone was seen only a few times. The chain recombines TRBV6-5 with TRBJ2-1; no definite D call. The CDR3 totals 10 residues. V lost 6 bases and J lost 13, with 10 bases in between. The germline V gene encodes CDR1 MNHEY and CDR2 SVGAGI. CDR3 nucleotide sequence: TGTGCCAGCAGACACAACAACCAGTTCTTC. Translation gives CASRHNNQFF.

The chain combines TRBV7-9 with TRBJ2-3, with D possibly matching TRBD2 (6 bases). The CDR3 spans 15 residues. The germline gives CDR1 SEHNR, CDR2 FQNEAQ (reference sequence). The V end lost 4 bases, the J end lost 4 bases, and 15 bases lay between the germline ends. DNA for the CDR3: TGTGCCAGCAGCTCAGGCGACTCGGGGGCAGATACGCAGTATTTT. This sequence encodes CASSSGDSGADTQYF.

This clone showed up just once. The chain links TRBV12-5 to TRBJ2-3; D is perhaps TRBD2 (7 bases). The germline V gene encodes CDR1 LGHNT and CDR2 FRNRAP. V lost 5 bases to trimming and J lost 0 bases, with 12 bases between them. The CDR3 covers 15 residues. The CDR3 sequence is CASGLGGGSTDTQYF. CDR3 DNA: TGTGCTAGTGGTCTGGGAGGGGGTAGCACAGATACGCAGTATTTT.

This clone occurred a few times. This rearrangement joins TRBV14 to TRBJ1-2; D is unresolved. The length of the CDR3 is 14 residues. V shed 0 bases and J shed 6 bases, with 11 bases lying between them. Germline loops: CDR1 SGHDN, CDR2 FVKESK. The DNA of the CDR3 is TGTGCCAGCAGCCAAGAGACACACGGTAATGGCTACACCTTC. It encodes CASSQETHGNGYTF.

V and J are TRBV10-3 and TRBJ2-5; 8 bases are a match to TRBD1. Germline-derived CDR1 and CDR2 are ENHRY and SYGVKD. The CDR3 covers 15 residues. With V trimmed by 8 bases and J by 3 bases, 11 bases remained unmatched. CDR3 region: CAIGPSTGEEETQYF. The CDR3 coding sequence is TGTGCCATCGGACCCTCGACAGGGGAGGAAGAGACCCAGTACTTC.

The chain is built from TRBV29-1 and TRBJ1-5; 8 nucleotides align to TRBD1. The CDR3 loop spans 14 amino acids. Germline CDR1 and CDR2: SQVTM and ANQGSEA. V lost 6 bases and J lost 3; bases outside the gene matches: 7. CDR3 coding DNA: TGCAGCGTATCAACAGGGGGAAACAATCAGCCCCAGCATTTT. Translation: CSVSTGGNNQPQHF.

This clone was seen only a few times. The gene calls are TRBV19 and TRBJ2-7; possible D gene TRBD2, 5 bases. This CDR3 spans 13 amino acids. Trimming took 0 bases from V and 7 from J, leaving 10 bases between them. Germline CDR1 LNHDA, CDR2 SQIVND (reference sequence). The CDR3 protein is CASSIDLTGEQYF. For the CDR3, the DNA is TGTGCCAGTAGTATAGATCTTACGGGGGAGCAGTACTTC.

The chain links TRBV2 to TRBJ2-3, with TRBD2 as a possible D gene (6 bases). The ends were cut back, 6 bases at V and 2 bases at J, with 18 bases in the middle. Germline V gene sequence: CDR1 SNHLY, CDR2 FYNNEI. The CDR3 is 16 residues long. CDR3 sequence reads: CASRVPGAGNTDTQYF. CDR3 nucleotides: TGTGCCAGCAGGGTACCTGGGGCGGGAAACACAGATACGCAGTATTTT.

The V and J genes are TRBV5-6 and TRBJ2-1; 8 bases match TRBD2. The CDR3 loop spans 15 amino acids. V shed 3 bases, J shed 2 bases, and the junction held 4 bases outside the gene matches. CDR1 SGHDT and CDR2 YYEEEE come from the germline V gene. The CDR3: CASSSIAGTYNEQFF. The CDR3 DNA reads TGTGCCAGCAGCTCTATAGCGGGGACCTACAATGAGCAGTTCTTC. Complete variable domain (other parts from reference TRBV5-6 and TRBJ2-1): DAGVTQSPTHLIKTRGQQVTLRCSPKSGHDTVSWYQQALGQGPQFIFQYYEEEERQRGNFPDRFSGHQFPNYSSELNVNALLLGDSALYLCASSSIAGTYNEQFFGPGTRLTVL.

The rearrangement uses TRBV21-1 and TRBJ2-7; the D segment call TRBD1 is taken from the table without a DNA check. TRBV21-1 is assigned pseudogene status. CDR3 length equals 14 residues. The CDR3 DNA reads as TGTGCCAGCAGCAGGGGACAGGGCTTGGACGAGCAGTACTTC. The encoded protein is CASSRGQGLDEQYF.

V is TRBV6-1 and J is TRBJ1-6; TRBD1 matches at 7 bases. The CDR3 contains 15 residues. The ends lost 3 bases at V and 7 bases at J; junction bases unmatched: 6. Germline CDR1 and CDR2: MNHNS and SASEGT. The CDR3 DNA is TGTGCCAGCAGTGACCGACAGGGCCGGAATTCACCCCTCCACTTT. It is translated as CASSDRQGRNSPLHF.

This clone has a handful of counts. This chain uses TRBV30 with TRBJ2-2; 10 bases are a match to TRBD2. V lost 7 bases and J lost 0; bases outside the gene matches: 11. CDR1 GTSNPN and CDR2 SVGIG come from the germline V gene (reference sequence). The CDR3 runs 17 residues. CDR3 DNA sequence: TGTGCCTATCCGGGACTAGCGATGATCGCGAACACCGGGGAGCTGTTTTTT. It translates to CAYPGLAMIANTGELFF. Combining the CDR3 with reference TRBV30 and TRBJ2-2 gives the whole variable domain SQTIHQWPATLVQPVGSPLSLECTVEGTSNPNLYWYRQAAGRGLQLLFYSVGIGQISSEVPQNLSASRPQDRQFILSSKKLLLSDSGFYLCAYPGLAMIANTGELFFGEGSRLTVL.

In this sample, this clone turned up once. The rearrangement joins TRBV6-6 to TRBJ1-2, with D possibly matching TRBD1 (5 bases). Trimming left V 7 bases short and J 2 bases short, with 14 bases between. CDR3 length: 14 residues. The germline CDR1 and CDR2 sequences are MNHNY and SVGAGI (reference sequence). CDR3 residues: CASIPDQGNYGYTF. DNA of the CDR3: TGTGCCAGCATTCCAGATCAGGGCAACTATGGCTACACCTTC.

V usage is TRBV5-8 and J usage is TRBJ1-2, with TRBD1 matching over 10 bases. Germline-derived CDR1 and CDR2 are SGHTS and YDEGEE. The CDR3 sequence is 12 residues long. J gave up 11 bases and V 4 bases, and 5 bases lay outside the gene matches. The CDR3 region is CASSPDRGLYTF. CDR3 DNA: TGTGCCAGCAGCCCAGACAGGGGGCTATACACCTTC.

The chain employs TRBV18 and TRBJ1-1; no reliable D call. The CDR3 is 14 residues long. Germline-derived CDR1 and CDR2 are KGHSH and LQKENI. V was cut by 0 bases and J by 1 base, with 6 bases left in between. The CDR3 sequence: CASSPPNGNTEAFF. The CDR3 DNA reads as TGTGCCAGCTCACCACCGAACGGGAACACTGAAGCTTTCTTT.

This clone was detected once. The rearrangement links TRBV7-9 to TRBJ2-2; 10 nucleotides align to TRBD1. This CDR3 has 15 amino acids. The germline gives CDR1 SEHNR, CDR2 FQNEAQ (reference sequence). V shed 6 bases, J shed 5 bases, and the junction held 6 bases outside the gene matches. The CDR3 DNA is TGTGCCAGCAGACCGGGACAGGGGTCGACCGGGGAGCTGTTTTTT. Translation: CASRPGQGSTGELFF.

The table lists this clone with a count of one. CDR3 sequence: CASYLSSGGGRYEQYF. Here the CDR3 DNA reads TGTGCCAGCTATCTTAGCAGCGGGGGGGGAAGATACGAGCAGTACTTC. The rearrangement joins TRBV6-6 to TRBJ2-7; TRBD2 matches at 10 bases. Germline CDR1 reads MNHNY; CDR2 reads SVGAGI (reference sequence). Germline trimming cut 8 bases from V and 4 bases from J; bases unmatched to any gene: 14. The CDR3 runs 16 residues.

The chain employs TRBV5-1 and TRBJ2-2; 10 bases line up with TRBD2. The V gene's germline CDR1 is SGHRS and CDR2 YFSETQ. The CDR3 spans 15 residues. V trimming: 4 bases; J trimming: 5 bases; junction bases outside the gene matches: 5. The CDR3 spells CASSGTSGDTGELFF. CDR3 sequence (DNA): TGCGCCAGCAGCGGTACTAGCGGGGATACCGGGGAGCTGTTTTTT.